This is a list of T cell receptor beta chains from one sample in a study of spatial heterogeneity in lung cancer. One entry per CDR3 protein results from TCRdb running MiXCR on the 5' RACE reads. The sample holds 51,000 or so distinct CDR3 sequences; 7.4% are singletons and the top ten take roughly 35%. The sample here was PBMCs, taken at follow-up. These receptor sequences come from a female donor with early-stage non-small cell lung cancer. CDR3s leave out the opening cysteine and the closing phenylalanine or tryptophan.

13	TRBV7-2	TRBJ1-4	ASSLTGQGDEKLF
10	TRBV7-2	TRBJ2-7	ASSLRQVEQY
10	TRBV19	TRBJ2-7	ASSIGGNEQY
14	TRBV20-1	TRBJ1-5	SARDWDRGERQPQH
14	TRBV28	TRBJ2-6	ASSTHSYSGANVLT
12	TRBV2	TRBJ2-2	ASRGDRATGELF
10	TRBV2	TRBJ2-7	ASSVLAYEQY
15	TRBV7-2	TRBJ2-3	ASSLVLAGSGADTQY
12	TRBV29-1	TRBJ1-2	SVDRRDSTPGYT
14	TRBV4-3	TRBJ2-2	ASSHLDWMNTGELF
12	TRBV3-1	TRBJ1-5	ASSRLSSNQPQH
12	TRBV12-3/TRBV12-4	TRBJ2-3	ASSAKSRTDTQY
12	TRBV5-4	TRBJ2-7	ASSQGASVYEQY
13	TRBV6-4	TRBJ1-2	ASSPRQGANYGYT
12	TRBV12-3/TRBV12-4	TRBJ2-7	ASSPLTGANEQY
16	TRBV2	TRBJ1-3	ASSEARGQAYSGNTIY
10	TRBV6-2/TRBV6-3	TRBJ1-2	ASDRGGYGYT
10	TRBV7-2	TRBJ2-1	ASSLSRVSQF
11	TRBV5-4	TRBJ1-1	ASSIDRNTEAF
10	TRBV7-9	TRBJ1-5	ASSRANQPQH
11	TRBV7-2	TRBJ1-5	ASRQGPKQPQH
14	TRBV7-2	TRBJ2-7	ASSLASTGRAPEQY
14	TRBV11-3	TRBJ2-3	ASSLRGSGGLDTQY
12	TRBV20-1	TRBJ2-5	SARDSADGETQY
9	TRBV11-2	TRBJ2-5	ASSLASTQY
12	TRBV6-2/TRBV6-3	TRBJ1-1	ASSYYSESEKSF
14	TRBV5-1	TRBJ1-2	ASSLSKTGVNYGYT